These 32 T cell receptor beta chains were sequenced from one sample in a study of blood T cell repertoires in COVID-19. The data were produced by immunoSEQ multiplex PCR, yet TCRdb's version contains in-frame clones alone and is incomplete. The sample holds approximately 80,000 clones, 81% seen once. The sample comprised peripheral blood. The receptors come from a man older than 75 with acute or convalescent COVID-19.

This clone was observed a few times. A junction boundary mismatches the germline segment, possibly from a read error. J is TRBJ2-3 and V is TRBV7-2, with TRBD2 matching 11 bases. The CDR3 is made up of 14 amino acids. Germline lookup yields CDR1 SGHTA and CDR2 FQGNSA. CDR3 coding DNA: TGTGCCAGCAGCATAGCGGGAGGGACAGATACGCAGTATTTT. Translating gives CASSIAGGTDTQYF.

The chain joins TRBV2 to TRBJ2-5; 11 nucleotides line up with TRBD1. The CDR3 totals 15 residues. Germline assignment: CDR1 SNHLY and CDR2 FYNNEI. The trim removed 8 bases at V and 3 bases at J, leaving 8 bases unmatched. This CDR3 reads CASGRDRGIEETQYF. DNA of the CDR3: TGTGCCAGCGGCCGGGACAGGGGGATTGAAGAGACCCAGTACTTC.

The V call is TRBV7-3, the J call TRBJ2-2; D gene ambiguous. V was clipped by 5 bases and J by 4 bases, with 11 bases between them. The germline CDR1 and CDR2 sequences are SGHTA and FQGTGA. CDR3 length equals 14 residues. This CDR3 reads CASSLGDFTGELFF. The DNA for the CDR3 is TGTGCCAGCAGCCTAGGTGACTTCACCGGGGAGCTGTTTTTT.

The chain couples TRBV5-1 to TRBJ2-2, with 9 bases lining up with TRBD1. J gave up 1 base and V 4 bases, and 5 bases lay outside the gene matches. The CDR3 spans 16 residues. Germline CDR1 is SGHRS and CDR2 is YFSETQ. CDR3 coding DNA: TGCGCCAGCAGCCCACAGACAGGGGGGAACACCGGGGAGCTGTTTTTT. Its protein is CASSPQTGGNTGELFF. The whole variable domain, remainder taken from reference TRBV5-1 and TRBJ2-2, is KAGVTQTPRYLIKTRGQQVTLSCSPISGHRSVSWYQQTPGQGLQFLFEYFSETQRNKGNFPGRFSGRQFSNSRSEMNVSTLELGDSALYLCASSPQTGGNTGELFFGEGSRLTVL.

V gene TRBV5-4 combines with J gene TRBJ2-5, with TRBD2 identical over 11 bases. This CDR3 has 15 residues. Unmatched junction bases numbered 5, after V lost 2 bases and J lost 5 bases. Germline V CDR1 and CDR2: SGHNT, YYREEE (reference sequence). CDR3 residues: CASSLLAGVEETQYF. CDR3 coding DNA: TGTGCCAGCAGCTTACTAGCGGGAGTGGAGGAGACCCAGTACTTC.

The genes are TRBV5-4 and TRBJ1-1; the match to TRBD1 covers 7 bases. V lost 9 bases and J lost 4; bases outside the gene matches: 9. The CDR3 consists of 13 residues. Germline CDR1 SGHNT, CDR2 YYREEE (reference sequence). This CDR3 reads CATDRDVSTEAFF. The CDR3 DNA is TGTGCCACCGACAGGGATGTGAGCACTGAAGCTTTCTTT.

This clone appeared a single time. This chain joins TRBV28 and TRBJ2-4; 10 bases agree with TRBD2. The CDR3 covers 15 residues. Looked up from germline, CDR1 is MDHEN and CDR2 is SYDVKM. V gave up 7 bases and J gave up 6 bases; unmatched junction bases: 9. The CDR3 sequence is CASTGAGGLGNIQYF. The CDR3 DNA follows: TGTGCCAGCACCGGAGCGGGAGGGCTGGGAAACATTCAGTACTTC.

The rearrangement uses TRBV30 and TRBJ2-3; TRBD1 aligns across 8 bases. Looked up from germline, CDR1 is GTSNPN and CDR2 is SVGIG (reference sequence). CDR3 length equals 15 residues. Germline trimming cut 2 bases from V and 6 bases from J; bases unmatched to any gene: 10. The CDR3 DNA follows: TGTGCCTGGAGTCCTGGGACAGGACCGTATGATACGCAGTATTTT. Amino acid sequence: CAWSPGTGPYDTQYF.

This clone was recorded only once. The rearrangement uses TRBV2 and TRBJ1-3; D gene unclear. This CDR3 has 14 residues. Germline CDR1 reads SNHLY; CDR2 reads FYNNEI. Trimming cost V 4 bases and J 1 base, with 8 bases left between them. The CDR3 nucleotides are TGTGCCAGCAGTGCCTTACTATCTGGAAACACCATATATTTT. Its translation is CASSALLSGNTIYF.

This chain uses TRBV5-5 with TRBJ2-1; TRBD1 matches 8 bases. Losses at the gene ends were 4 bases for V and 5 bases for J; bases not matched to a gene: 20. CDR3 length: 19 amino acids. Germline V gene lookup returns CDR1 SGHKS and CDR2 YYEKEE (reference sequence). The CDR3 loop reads CASSAPQNSGGSWNNEQFF. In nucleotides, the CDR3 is TGTGCCAGCAGCGCGCCCCAAAACTCAGGGGGCAGTTGGAACAATGAGCAGTTCTTC.

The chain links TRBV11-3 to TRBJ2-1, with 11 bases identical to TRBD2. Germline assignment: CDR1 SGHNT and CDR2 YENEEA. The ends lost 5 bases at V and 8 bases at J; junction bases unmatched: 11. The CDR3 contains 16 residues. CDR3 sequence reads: CASSPTGLAGIDEQFF. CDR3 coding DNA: TGTGCCAGCAGCCCGACCGGACTAGCGGGTATCGATGAGCAGTTCTTC.

The CDR3: CASSSQTGKGNEQFF. For the CDR3, the DNA is TGTGCCAGCAGCTCACAGACAGGGAAAGGTAATGAGCAGTTCTTC. V is TRBV5-5 and J is TRBJ2-1, with TRBD1 matching over 7 bases. Germline CDR1 reads SGHKS; CDR2 reads YYEKEE (reference sequence). There are 15 residues in the CDR3. V shed 3 bases and J 7 bases; nucleotides not matched to a gene: 10.

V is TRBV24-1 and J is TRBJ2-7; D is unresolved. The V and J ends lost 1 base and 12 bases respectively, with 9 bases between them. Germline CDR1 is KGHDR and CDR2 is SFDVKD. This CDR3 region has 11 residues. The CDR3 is CATSDFSSLYF. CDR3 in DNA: TGTGCCACCAGTGATTTTAGTTCGCTGTACTTC.

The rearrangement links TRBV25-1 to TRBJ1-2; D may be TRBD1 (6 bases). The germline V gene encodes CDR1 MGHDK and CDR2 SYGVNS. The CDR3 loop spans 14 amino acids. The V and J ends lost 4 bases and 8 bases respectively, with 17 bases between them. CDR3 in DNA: TGTGCCAGCAGTGGCCAGGGGCCCCTGAGGGGCTACACCTTC. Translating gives CASSGQGPLRGYTF.

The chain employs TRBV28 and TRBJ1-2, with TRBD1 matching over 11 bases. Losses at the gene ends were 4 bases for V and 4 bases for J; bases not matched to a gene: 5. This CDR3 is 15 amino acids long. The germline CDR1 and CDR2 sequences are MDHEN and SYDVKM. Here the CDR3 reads CASSSGTGGVYGYTF. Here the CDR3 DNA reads TGTGCCAGCAGTTCCGGGACAGGGGGAGTCTATGGCTACACCTTC.

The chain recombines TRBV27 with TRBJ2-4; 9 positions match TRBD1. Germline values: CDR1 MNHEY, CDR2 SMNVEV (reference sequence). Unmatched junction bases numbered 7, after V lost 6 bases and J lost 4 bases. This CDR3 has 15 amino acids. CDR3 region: CASSQGQGPKNIQYF. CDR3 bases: TGTGCCAGCAGCCAAGGACAGGGGCCTAAAAACATTCAGTACTTC.

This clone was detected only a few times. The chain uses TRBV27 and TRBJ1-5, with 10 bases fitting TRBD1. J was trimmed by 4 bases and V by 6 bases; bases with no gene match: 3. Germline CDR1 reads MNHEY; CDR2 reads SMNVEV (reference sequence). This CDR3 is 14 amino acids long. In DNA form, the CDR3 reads TGTGCCAGCAGGACAGGGGGCTGGAATCAGCCCCAGCATTTT. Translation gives CASRTGGWNQPQHF.

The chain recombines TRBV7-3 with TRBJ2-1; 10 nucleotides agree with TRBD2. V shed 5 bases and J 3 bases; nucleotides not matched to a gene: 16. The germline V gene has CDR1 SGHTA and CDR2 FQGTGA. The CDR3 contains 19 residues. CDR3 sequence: CASSPSRKREGQGYNEQFF. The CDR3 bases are TGTGCCAGCAGCCCCTCGCGGAAGCGGGAGGGCCAAGGCTACAATGAGCAGTTCTTC.

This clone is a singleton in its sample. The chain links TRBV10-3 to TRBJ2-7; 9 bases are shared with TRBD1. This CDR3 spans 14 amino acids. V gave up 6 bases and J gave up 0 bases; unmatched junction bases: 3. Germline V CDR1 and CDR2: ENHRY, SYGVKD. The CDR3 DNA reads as TGTGCCATCAGGGGGACAGGGAGCTCCTACGAGCAGTACTTC. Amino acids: CAIRGTGSSYEQYF.

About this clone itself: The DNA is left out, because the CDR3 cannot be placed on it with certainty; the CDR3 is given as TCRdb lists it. The CDR3 spells CTSSLSRWGQGIF. J is TRBJ1-4 and V is TRBV12-3 or TRBV12-4; the table's TRBD1 call for D was not verified on the DNA. The CDR3 region is 13 residues in length, termini included.

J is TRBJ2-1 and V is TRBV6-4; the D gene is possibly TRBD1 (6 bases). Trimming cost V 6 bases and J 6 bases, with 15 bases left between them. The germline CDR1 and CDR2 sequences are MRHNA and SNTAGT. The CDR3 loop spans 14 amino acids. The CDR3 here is CASSRDTVPNEQFF. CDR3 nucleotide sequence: TGTGCCAGCAGCCGGGACACGGTCCCCAATGAGCAGTTCTTC.

The CDR3 protein is CASSVGANQPQHF. DNA for the CDR3: TGTGCCAGCAGCGTAGGGGCGAATCAGCCCCAGCATTTT. The J gene is TRBJ1-5, the V gene TRBV9; D unresolved. The CDR3 contains 13 residues. CDR1 SGDLS and CDR2 YYNGEE come from the germline V gene. The V and J ends lost 0 bases and 4 bases respectively, with 5 bases between them.

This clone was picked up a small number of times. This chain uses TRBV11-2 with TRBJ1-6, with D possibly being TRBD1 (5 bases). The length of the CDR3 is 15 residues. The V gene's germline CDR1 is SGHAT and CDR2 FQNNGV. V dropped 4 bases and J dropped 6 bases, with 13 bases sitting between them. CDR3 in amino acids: CASSSGPGGNSPLHF. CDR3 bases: TGTGCCAGCAGCTCCGGTCCCGGGGGTAATTCACCCCTCCACTTT.

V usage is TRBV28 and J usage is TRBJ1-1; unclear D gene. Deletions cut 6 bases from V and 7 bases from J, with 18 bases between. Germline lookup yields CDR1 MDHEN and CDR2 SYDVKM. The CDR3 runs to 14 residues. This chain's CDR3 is CASSRPMSGSEAFF. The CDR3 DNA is TGTGCCAGCAGCCGACCGATGTCGGGGAGTGAAGCTTTCTTT.

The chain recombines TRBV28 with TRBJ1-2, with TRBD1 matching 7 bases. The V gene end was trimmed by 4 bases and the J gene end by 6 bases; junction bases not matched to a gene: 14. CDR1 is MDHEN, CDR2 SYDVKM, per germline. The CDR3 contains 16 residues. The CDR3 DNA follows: TGTGCCAGCAGTTATCCGGGACAGACCCTACGGGATGGCTACACCTTC. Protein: CASSYPGQTLRDGYTF.

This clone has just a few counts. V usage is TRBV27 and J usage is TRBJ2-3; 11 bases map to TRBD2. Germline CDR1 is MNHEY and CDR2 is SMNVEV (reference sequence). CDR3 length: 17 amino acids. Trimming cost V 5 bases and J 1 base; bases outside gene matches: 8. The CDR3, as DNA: TGTGCCAGCAGTCCCACCCCGGGACTAGCGGGCACAGATACGCAGTATTTT. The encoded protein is CASSPTPGLAGTDTQYF.

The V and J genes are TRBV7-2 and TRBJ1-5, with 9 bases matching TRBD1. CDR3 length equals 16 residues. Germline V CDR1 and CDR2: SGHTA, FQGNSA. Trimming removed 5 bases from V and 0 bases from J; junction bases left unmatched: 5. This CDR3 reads CASSKTGGASNQPQHF. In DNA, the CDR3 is TGTGCCAGCAGCAAGACAGGGGGAGCTAGCAATCAGCCCCAGCATTTT.

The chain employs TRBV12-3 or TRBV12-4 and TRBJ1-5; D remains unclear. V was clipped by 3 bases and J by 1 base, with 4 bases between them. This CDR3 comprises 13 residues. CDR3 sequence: CASSFRSNQPQHF. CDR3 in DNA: TGTGCCAGCAGTTTCAGGAGCAATCAGCCCCAGCATTTT.

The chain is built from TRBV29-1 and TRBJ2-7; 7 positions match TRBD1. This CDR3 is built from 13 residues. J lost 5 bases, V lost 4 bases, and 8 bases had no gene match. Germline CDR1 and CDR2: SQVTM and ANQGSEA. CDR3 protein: CSVGGTVTDEQYF. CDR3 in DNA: TGCAGCGTTGGGGGGACAGTGACGGACGAGCAGTACTTC.

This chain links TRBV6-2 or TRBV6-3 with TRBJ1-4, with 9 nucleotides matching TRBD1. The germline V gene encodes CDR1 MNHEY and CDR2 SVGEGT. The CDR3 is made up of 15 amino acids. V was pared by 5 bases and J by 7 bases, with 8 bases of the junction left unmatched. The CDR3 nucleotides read TGTGCCAGCAGTAGCCCCGGGACAGGGCTTGAAAAACTGTTTTTT. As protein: CASSSPGTGLEKLFF.

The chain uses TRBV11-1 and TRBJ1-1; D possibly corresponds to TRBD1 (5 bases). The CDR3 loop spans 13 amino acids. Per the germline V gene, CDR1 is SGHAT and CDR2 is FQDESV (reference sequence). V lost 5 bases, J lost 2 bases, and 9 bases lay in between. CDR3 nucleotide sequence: TGTGCCAGCAGCCATGACAGAAACACTGAAGCTTTCTTT. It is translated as CASSHDRNTEAFF.

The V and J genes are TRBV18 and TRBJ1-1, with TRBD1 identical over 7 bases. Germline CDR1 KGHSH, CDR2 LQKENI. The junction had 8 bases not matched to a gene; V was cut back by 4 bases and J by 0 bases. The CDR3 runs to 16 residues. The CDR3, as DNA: TGTGCCAGCTCACTGGACAGGCCTACCTTGAACACTGAAGCTTTCTTT. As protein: CASSLDRPTLNTEAFF.